Presented here are 23 T cell receptor beta chains from one specimen sequenced in a study of beta chain features in type 1 diabetes. Reverse transcription of all isolated RNA meant that expressed TCRB transcripts were sequenced. Repertoires were generated with immunoSEQ multiplex PCR, while TCRdb's copy carries only in-frame clones and drops some. The sample holds roughly 40,000 clones; around 45% are singletons and the top ten take roughly 0.7%. Input material: central memory CD4+ T cells from blood. The receptors stem from a woman between 18 and 29 years old in good health.

This clone was seen a few times. Here the CDR3 DNA reads TGTGCCTGGCAGGGGCCTACTATGAACACTGAAGCTTTCTTT. It codes for CAWQGPTMNTEAFF. The chain recombines TRBV30 with TRBJ1-1; possible D gene TRBD1, 6 bases. Trimming stripped 5 bases from V and 0 bases from J, with 13 bases between. CDR1 is GTSNPN, CDR2 SVGIG, per germline (reference sequence). This CDR3 is built from 14 residues.

V usage is TRBV7-6 and J usage is TRBJ2-5, with TRBD2 as a possible D gene (6 bases). Germline V CDR1 and CDR2: SGHVS, FNYEAQ. Trimming left V 1 base short and J 4 bases short, with 13 bases between. The CDR3 is 15 amino acids. The CDR3 nucleotides read TGTGCCAGCAGCTTAGGGAGGGGCCAACCAGAGACCCAGTACTTC. This sequence encodes CASSLGRGQPETQYF.

This rearrangement joins TRBV2 to TRBJ2-2, with D perhaps TRBD1 (6 bases). CDR1 SNHLY and CDR2 FYNNEI come from the germline V gene. CDR3 length: 14 residues. Trimming pared 5 bases from V and 4 bases from J, leaving 11 bases between. In DNA, the CDR3 is TGTGCCAGCAGTCTGGACAGTCCCACCGGGGAGCTGTTTTTT. Translated: CASSLDSPTGELFF.

The gene calls are TRBV6-5 and TRBJ2-1, with 8 positions matching TRBD1. Germline assignment: CDR1 MNHEY and CDR2 SVGAGI. The CDR3 sequence is 15 residues long. Losses at the gene ends were 4 bases for V and 1 base for J; bases not matched to a gene: 3. CDR3 DNA: TGTGCCAGCAGTTTCCAGGGGGCTTCCTACAATGAGCAGTTCTTC. Residues: CASSFQGASYNEQFF.

CDR3 bases: TGCGCCAGCAGCTTGGTACAGGGAGGGGGTGAGCAGTTCTTC. The encoded protein is CASSLVQGGGEQFF. This chain uses TRBV5-1 with TRBJ2-1; D perhaps matches TRBD2 (7 bases). There are 14 residues in the CDR3. Trimming cost V 0 bases and J 9 bases, with 13 bases left between them. Germline CDR1 is SGHRS and CDR2 is YFSETQ. The full variable domain, with the rest looked up from reference TRBV5-1 and TRBJ2-1, is KAGVTQTPRYLIKTRGQQVTLSCSPISGHRSVSWYQQTPGQGLQFLFEYFSETQRNKGNFPGRFSGRQFSNSRSEMNVSTLELGDSALYLCASSLVQGGGEQFFGPGTRLTVL.

This rearrangement joins TRBV27 to TRBJ1-5; 8 bases agree with TRBD1. This CDR3 has 16 amino acids. The junction had 6 bases not matched to a gene; V was cut back by 5 bases and J by 0 bases. Germline V CDR1 and CDR2: MNHEY, SMNVEV (reference sequence). The DNA of the CDR3 is TGTGCCAGCAGTCTAGACAGGGGAAATAGCAATCAGCCCCAGCATTTT. This gives the protein CASSLDRGNSNQPQHF.

V and J are TRBV11-2 and TRBJ1-1; the D gene is possibly TRBD1 (5 bases). The V and J ends lost 0 bases and 7 bases respectively, with 6 bases between them. The germline V gene has CDR1 SGHAT and CDR2 FQNNGV. CDR3 size: 12 residues. CDR3 region: CASSLDGGEAFF. The CDR3 bases are TGTGCCAGCAGCTTAGACGGGGGTGAAGCTTTCTTT.

For this clone: At one of its ends the junction is not consistent with the germline gene, which may arise from a read error. This chain connects TRBV7-4 to TRBJ2-3; 11 positions agree with TRBD2. The CDR3 extends over 17 amino acids. Germline V gives CDR1 SGHVT, CDR2 SQSDAQ. The CDR3 protein is CASRLGLLAGGGDTQYF. The CDR3, as DNA: TGTGCCAGCCGCTTGGGACTTCTAGCGGGGGGAGGAGATACGCAGTATTTT.

This chain joins TRBV10-2 and TRBJ2-1; 13 nucleotides line up with TRBD2. Germline loops: CDR1 WSHSY, CDR2 SAAADI. The J segment lost 4 bases and the V segment lost 4 bases, leaving 4 bases of the junction unmatched. The CDR3 consists of 16 residues. The CDR3 protein is CASSARTSGGYNEQFF. CDR3 nucleotides: TGCGCCAGCAGTGCAAGGACTAGCGGGGGTTACAATGAGCAGTTCTTC.

This clone came up a few times. The chain uses TRBV5-1 and TRBJ2-5; 9 bases agree with TRBD2. V shed 3 bases, J shed 5 bases, and the junction held 2 bases outside the gene matches. This CDR3 is 13 amino acids long. The germline V gene encodes CDR1 SGHRS and CDR2 YFSETQ. The CDR3 nucleotides are TGCGCCAGCAGCTCCAGCGGGGGGGAGACCCAGTACTTC. Translated, it gives CASSSSGGETQYF.

The V call is TRBV28, the J call TRBJ2-7, with 12 bases aligning to TRBD1. The germline V gene encodes CDR1 MDHEN and CDR2 SYDVKM. The CDR3 loop spans 15 amino acids. V shed 11 bases, J shed 7 bases, and the junction held 15 bases outside the gene matches. The CDR3 here is CAVRSAGQGAGEQYF. CDR3 bases: TGTGCCGTCAGGTCCGCGGGACAGGGGGCGGGTGAGCAGTACTTC.

The sample holds a few counts of this clone. V gene TRBV29-1 combines with J gene TRBJ2-1, with TRBD1 matching 8 bases. The germline V gene encodes CDR1 SQVTM and CDR2 ANQGSEA. The V segment lost 6 bases and the J segment 2 bases; nucleotides outside the gene matches: 6. The CDR3 has 14 amino acids. The CDR3 region has the DNA TGCAGCGTGCTAGGACAGGGCACCTACAATGAGCAGTTCTTC. It is translated as CSVLGQGTYNEQFF.

The chain combines TRBV30 with TRBJ1-4; D uncertain. The CDR3 covers 15 residues. The germline V and J ends were trimmed by 3 bases and 3 bases, with 14 bases remaining between them. Germline CDR1 reads GTSNPN; CDR2 reads SVGIG (reference sequence). CDR3: CAWSPLGSANEKLFF. For the CDR3, the DNA is TGTGCCTGGAGCCCCCTCGGTTCGGCTAATGAAAAACTGTTTTTT.

The chain employs TRBV6-5 and TRBJ1-1; 12 nucleotides line up with TRBD1. Germline V gene data show CDR1 as MNHEY and CDR2 as SVGAGI. The CDR3 has 14 amino acids. The V gene end was trimmed by 7 bases and the J gene end by 3 bases; junction bases not matched to a gene: 3. CDR3 amino acids: CASIGTGGYTEAFF. The CDR3 DNA follows: TGTGCCAGCATTGGGACAGGGGGCTACACTGAAGCTTTCTTT.

V gene TRBV5-6 combines with J gene TRBJ1-6; D perhaps matches TRBD1 (6 bases). Germline loops: CDR1 SGHDT, CDR2 YYEEEE. Trimming pared 3 bases from V and 10 bases from J, leaving 8 bases between. CDR3 size: 12 residues. The CDR3 is CASSWTESPLHF. CDR3 sequence (DNA): TGTGCCAGCAGCTGGACAGAATCACCCCTCCACTTT.

The rearrangement links TRBV7-9 to TRBJ1-2, with TRBD1 matching over 9 bases. This CDR3 region has 15 residues. The V segment lost 5 bases and the J segment 6 bases; nucleotides outside the gene matches: 10. Germline CDR1 SEHNR, CDR2 FQNEAQ (reference sequence). In DNA form, the CDR3 reads TGTGCCAGCAGCCCGGGGCAGAGGACAGGGGATGGCTACACCTTC. It is translated as CASSPGQRTGDGYTF.

This chain joins TRBV30 and TRBJ1-2; D is uncertain. The V gene lost 0 bases and the J gene lost 6 bases, with 11 bases spanning the gap. Germline V lookup: CDR1 GTSNPN, CDR2 SVGIG (reference sequence). The CDR3 covers 13 residues. CDR3 sequence: CAWSVRVRDGYTF. The CDR3 nucleotides read TGTGCCTGGAGTGTACGAGTTAGAGATGGCTACACCTTC. Complete variable domain (other parts from reference TRBV30 and TRBJ1-2): SQTIHQWPATLVQPVGSPLSLECTVEGTSNPNLYWYRQAAGRGLQLLFYSVGIGQISSEVPQNLSASRPQDRQFILSSKKLLLSDSGFYLCAWSVRVRDGYTFGSGTRLTVV.

This chain joins TRBV19 and TRBJ2-3; 10 nucleotides agree with TRBD1. Looked up from germline, CDR1 is LNHDA and CDR2 is SQIVND (reference sequence). V was clipped by 5 bases and J by 3 bases; unmatched bases: 8. CDR3 length: 16 residues. The CDR3: CASSLGTGEGTDTQYF. The CDR3 DNA follows: TGTGCCAGTAGTCTCGGGACAGGGGAGGGGACAGATACGCAGTATTTT.

V is TRBV5-1 and J is TRBJ2-1, with TRBD1 identical over 8 bases. Germline CDR1 and CDR2: SGHRS and YFSETQ. This CDR3 has 15 amino acids. V lost 4 bases to trimming and J lost 4 bases; unmatched junction nucleotides: 7. The CDR3 region has the DNA TGCGCCAGCAGCACGGGCGGACAGGGTTACAATGAGCAGTTCTTC. It yields the protein CASSTGGQGYNEQFF. The whole variable domain, filled in from reference TRBV5-1 and TRBJ2-1, reads KAGVTQTPRYLIKTRGQQVTLSCSPISGHRSVSWYQQTPGQGLQFLFEYFSETQRNKGNFPGRFSGRQFSNSRSEMNVSTLELGDSALYLCASSTGGQGYNEQFFGPGTRLTVL.

V is TRBV5-1 and J is TRBJ1-1, with 11 bases identical to TRBD1. Trimming removed 4 bases from V and 5 bases from J; junction bases left unmatched: 4. Germline values: CDR1 SGHRS, CDR2 YFSETQ. The CDR3 length is 14 residues. The CDR3 DNA is TGCGCCAGCAGCCCTGGGACAGGGGGGACTGAAGCTTTCTTT. It yields the protein CASSPGTGGTEAFF.

The rearrangement links TRBV29-1 to TRBJ1-2, with a possible D match to TRBD1 (6 bases). Germline CDR1 is SQVTM and CDR2 is ANQGSEA. CDR3 length: 12 residues. V lost 3 bases and J 4 bases, leaving 9 bases between the germline ends. The CDR3, as DNA: TGCAGCGTTGAGTCACAGGGCTATGGCTACACCTTC. Amino acids: CSVESQGYGYTF.

The chain links TRBV5-6 to TRBJ2-5, with 10 bases aligning to TRBD1. Germline V gene sequence: CDR1 SGHDT, CDR2 YYEEEE. The V gene end was trimmed by 1 base and the J gene end by 11 bases; junction bases not matched to a gene: 11. The CDR3 is 15 residues long. CDR3 protein: CASSLWDRGVVTQYF. In nucleotides, the CDR3 is TGTGCCAGCAGCTTGTGGGACAGGGGTGTTGTCACGCAGTACTTC.

The gene calls are TRBV11-2 and TRBJ2-2; tentative D call: TRBD1 (6 bases). The CDR3 runs 15 residues. V was pared by 1 base and J by 4 bases, with 10 bases between. Germline V gene lookup returns CDR1 SGHAT and CDR2 FQNNGV. The CDR3 region is CASSLGGHLTGELFF. The CDR3 DNA reads as TGTGCCAGCAGCTTAGGGGGGCACCTCACCGGGGAGCTGTTTTTT. Together with reference TRBV11-2 and TRBJ2-2, the CDR3 gives the full variable domain: EAGVAQSPRYKIIEKRQSVAFWCNPISGHATLYWYQQILGQGPKLLIQFQNNGVVDDSQLPKDRFSAERLKGVDSTLKIQPAKLEDSAVYLCASSLGGHLTGELFFGEGSRLTVL.